This T cell receptor (beta chain) was retrieved from a study of blood T cell repertoires in COVID-19. Study information: Some COVID-19 samples were acute and others convalescent; all came from the United States, Italy and Spain.

Produced via immunoSEQ multiplex PCR; TCRdb's table is partial and in-frame only. The table shows fewer than 300,000 clones, with 85% occurring only once. This CDR3 is built from 14 residues. In germline, CDR1 is SGHTS, CDR2 YDEGEE. The V and J ends lost 0 bases and 3 bases respectively, with 9 bases between them. Only one count was recorded for this clone. The chain recombines TRBV5-8 with TRBJ2-5; D uncertain. Sequencing was carried out using peripheral blood. The sequence was obtained from a man aged 50 to 60 with active or convalescent COVID-19. The CDR3 reads CASSLGAVKETQYF. CDR3 nucleotides: TGTGCCAGCAGCTTGGGGGCAGTTAAAGAGACCCAGTACTTC.